This T cell receptor beta chain was retrieved from a study of Graves' ophthalmopathy and Graves' hyperthyroidism. V lost 3 bases, J lost 0 bases, and 9 bases lay in between. CDR1 and CDR2 from the germline V gene are MNHNS and SASEGT. This CDR3 has 15 amino acids. The sequenced template was RNA, covering the TCR beta CDR3 region. HTBI-primed first-round RT-PCR preceded second-round multiplex PCR. TCRdb processed the multiplex PCR reads anew with MiXCR; each CDR3 protein has one entry. Among hundreds of thousands of distinct CDR3 sequences listed, less than 20% were seen once. Sampling around 10 ml of fresh peripheral blood provided the PBMCs. This clonotype has ten or more counts.

The source material was peripheral blood. This chain connects TRBV6-1 to TRBJ1-5, with D possibly matching TRBD1 (5 bases). The sequence was obtained from a woman under 30 with stable Graves' hyperthyroidism. For the CDR3, the DNA is TGTGCCAGCAGTGAGGAAGGGGATAGCAATCAGCCCCAGCATTTT. Encoded protein: CASSEEGDSNQPQHF.